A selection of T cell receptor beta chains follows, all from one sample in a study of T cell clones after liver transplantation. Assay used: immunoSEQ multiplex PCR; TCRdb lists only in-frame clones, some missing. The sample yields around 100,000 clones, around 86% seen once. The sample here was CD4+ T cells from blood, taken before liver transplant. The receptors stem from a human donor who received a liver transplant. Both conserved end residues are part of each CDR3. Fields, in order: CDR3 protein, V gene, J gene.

CAWSRGLSYNEQFF	TRBV30	TRBJ2-1
CASKGTHIQYF	TRBV6-1	TRBJ2-4
CASSARGRGAGELFF	TRBV4-3	TRBJ2-2
CASSIWRGTQYF	TRBV19	TRBJ2-3
CSAPLETQYF	TRBV20-1	TRBJ2-5
CASSVDLLAGGGEQFF	TRBV9	TRBJ2-1
CASSSTGDAGELFF	TRBV13	TRBJ2-2
CASSLSTGRGETQYF	TRBV18	TRBJ2-5
CASSMRVGRLQETQYF	TRBV19	TRBJ2-5
CASKNSGQGYEQFF	TRBV6-1	TRBJ2-1
CASSRQAGRDEQFF	TRBV7-2	TRBJ2-1
CASSPPDRGAFF	TRBV11-2	TRBJ1-1
CASSREGGQPQHF	TRBV2	TRBJ1-5
CASSPVGGPPYNEKLFF	TRBV19	TRBJ1-4
CASSSIQGGSGNTIYF	TRBV5-1	TRBJ1-3
CASSVRLDNEQFF	TRBV9	TRBJ2-1
CASSKSGRNTGELFF	TRBV19	TRBJ2-2
CASSVGSGSYEQYF	TRBV9	TRBJ2-7
CASSIVGLRGDTEAFF	TRBV19	TRBJ1-1
CASSLDLGRNTEAFF	TRBV7-2	TRBJ1-1
CATEGRGGDGSYEQYF	TRBV15	TRBJ2-7
CASSPRRDQPQHF	TRBV18	TRBJ1-5
CASSRRTGSNQPQHF	TRBV19	TRBJ1-5
CASSQEGLGHTAYEQYF	TRBV4-3	TRBJ2-7
CASRTTASEKLFF	TRBV2	TRBJ1-4
CASSLLTAGGSYTF	TRBV27	TRBJ1-2